Reported below is one T cell receptor (beta chain). Antigen specificity is unknown. The assay was immunoSEQ multiplex PCR, and TCRdb's table has in-frame clones only and misses some. The data hold about 90,000 clones, with around four fifths observed a single time. The data are from a study of PD-L1 blockade in urothelial cancer. Study context: Earlier, patients had received 0 to 3 chemotherapy regimens. Blood was tested 3 weeks (second dose) and 6 weeks into treatment.

The time point is: peripheral blood 6 weeks after treatment start. Enrolled patients showed locally advanced or metastatic urothelial carcinoma. General study points: Lower pretreatment blood TCR clonality, under the median, predicted better survival, researchers reported.

Germline V lookup: CDR1 SGHNT, CDR2 YYREEE (reference sequence). Deletions cut 0 bases from V and 5 bases from J, with 17 bases between. This CDR3 contains 16 residues. The material sequenced was PBMCs, taken around atezolizumab (anti-PD-L1) treatment. This sequence originates from a man in his sixties or seventies with urothelial cancer. The rearrangement joins TRBV5-4 to TRBJ1-2, with D maybe TRBD1 (5 bases). CDR3 coding DNA: TGTGCCAGCAGCTTGGCCGGCGGGGGTACGAGGTATGGCTACACCTTC. This sequence encodes CASSLAGGGTRYGYTF.